This TCR beta chain was obtained from a study of blood T cells in healthy people across ages. Every donor gave 8.5 to 10 milliliters of peripheral blood. Next came a second PCR, run for about 7 to 12 cycles, which used a sample-barcoded 5' primer along with a J-beta primer mix. Each cDNA molecule carried a tag from a template-switch adaptor that contained 12 random nucleotides. TCRdb used MiXCR to reprocess the 5' RACE reads, holding one entry per CDR3 protein. This sample has about 640,000 distinct CDR3 sequences, with roughly three fifths found just once. This clonotype was seen a handful of times. The CDR3 length is 12 residues. Trimming cost V 5 bases and J 6 bases, with 10 bases left between them. Germline-derived CDR1 and CDR2 are SNHLY and FYNNEI.

Sequences were obtained from blood. The sequence derives from a man between 60 and 75 years old in good health. The rearrangement uses TRBV2 and TRBJ1-1; possible D gene TRBD1, 6 bases. The CDR3: CASSHREPEAFF. CDR3 DNA sequence: TGTGCCAGCAGTCACAGGGAGCCTGAAGCTTTCTTT.